The rows below give T cell receptor beta chains drawn from one sample of a study of T-cell reconstitution after alpha-beta-depleted transplantation in children. MiXCR, run by TCRdb on the PCR reads, gives a single entry per CDR3 protein. Here the sample spans about 500,000 distinct CDR3 sequences, over 25% being singletons. Sequences were derived from PBMCs from the stem cell graft donor, sampled from the stem cell graft. These TCRs come from a human donor who donated a stem cell graft to a child with aplastic anemia. CDR3s include the opening cysteine and the closing phenylalanine or tryptophan. A D gene is named only where the DNA matches it firmly. Some rows mark clone size as missing; the rest say once, few, many or name a class of expanded clone.

D: TRBD1; size: NA; J: TRBJ1-4; V: TRBV15; length: 18; DNA: TGTGCCACCAGCACCCCGGGACAGGGGGCGGGTGCTAATGAAAAACTGTTTTTT; CDR3: CATSTPGQGAGANEKLFF
D: TRBD2; size: once; J: TRBJ2-1; V: TRBV4-3; length: 17; DNA: TGCGCCAGCAGCCAAGATCGGGGGAGGGCCTCCTACAATGAGCAGTTCTTC; CDR3: CASSQDRGRASYNEQFF
D: NA; size: NA; J: TRBJ2-7; V: TRBV6-1; length: 13; DNA: TGTGCCAGCAGGGATTCAGCGTCCTACGAGCAGTACTTC; CDR3: CASRDSASYEQYF
D: NA; size: NA; J: TRBJ2-1; V: TRBV10-3; length: 13; DNA: TGTGCCATCAGTCGGAGCTCCTACAATGAGCAGTTCTTC; CDR3: CAISRSSYNEQFF
D: NA; size: NA; J: TRBJ2-3; V: TRBV20-1; length: 19; DNA: TGCAGTGCTAAAGCAAGCGGAGGGTACCCCCTAACATACACAGATACGCAGTATTTT; CDR3: CSAKASGGYPLTYTDTQYF
D: NA; size: few; J: TRBJ1-6; V: TRBV5-1; length: 14; DNA: TGCGCCAGCAGCTTGCAGCAGGACGGAGAACTCCTCCACTTT; CDR3: CASSLQQDGELLHF
D: TRBD1; size: few; J: TRBJ2-2; V: TRBV4-2; length: 17; DNA: TGTGCCAGCAGCCCGCGACTGACAGGGGGCTACACCGGGGAGCTGTTTTTT; CDR3: CASSPRLTGGYTGELFF
D: NA; size: few; J: TRBJ2-1; V: TRBV7-9; length: 16; DNA: TGTGCCAGCAGTCTTACGGGCAGCTACTCCTACAATGAGCAGTTCTTC; CDR3: CASSLTGSYSYNEQFF
D: TRBD1; size: few; J: TRBJ1-1; V: TRBV29-1; length: 13; DNA: TGCAGCGCTGGACAGGGGACCCACACTGAAGCTTTCTTT; CDR3: CSAGQGTHTEAFF
D: NA; size: NA; J: TRBJ2-5; V: TRBV4-3; length: 14; DNA: TGCGCCAGCAGCCAGGAGGTCGGGCGGCGGGCCCAGTACTTC; CDR3: CASSQEVGRRAQYF
D: TRBD2; size: NA; J: TRBJ2-1; V: TRBV5-1; length: 15; DNA: TGCGCCAGCAGCCGGGGACTAGCGGGAGTCTTGGAGCAGTTCTTC; CDR3: CASSRGLAGVLEQFF
D: NA; size: NA; J: TRBJ1-1; V: TRBV30; length: 13; DNA: TGTGCCTGGAGTAAGGGGGAAAGGGCTGAAGCTTTCTTT; CDR3: CAWSKGERAEAFF
D: NA; size: NA; J: TRBJ2-3; V: TRBV10-2; length: 12; DNA: TGCGCCAGCAGTGAGCAGGGAGATACGCAGTATTTT; CDR3: CASSEQGDTQYF
D: TRBD2; size: NA; J: TRBJ2-7; V: TRBV28; length: 19; DNA: TGTGCCAGCAGAGTTCAAAAACTATCGACTAGCGGGAGTCCCTACGAGCAGTACTTC; CDR3: CASRVQKLSTSGSPYEQYF
D: NA; size: NA; J: TRBJ2-1; V: TRBV20-1; length: 10; DNA: TGCAGTGCGGTCGGGAATGAGCAGTTCTTC; CDR3: CSAVGNEQFF
D: NA; size: NA; J: TRBJ2-7; V: TRBV20-1; length: 17; DNA: TGCAGTGCTAGAGATCCTCTTATGGGGGCTTACTCCTACGAGCAGTACTTC; CDR3: CSARDPLMGAYSYEQYF
D: NA; size: NA; J: TRBJ2-7; V: TRBV20-1; length: 12; DNA: TGCAGTGCACCGGACGTTGACTACGAGCAGTACTTC; CDR3: CSAPDVDYEQYF
D: TRBD2; size: few; J: TRBJ2-5; V: TRBV12-3/TRBV12-4; length: 16; DNA: TGTGCCAGCAGCCTCCCTAGCGGGGGATACCAAGAGACCCAGTACTTC; CDR3: CASSLPSGGYQETQYF
D: TRBD1; size: once; J: TRBJ2-7; V: TRBV19; length: 13; DNA: TGTGCCAGTAGTCGACAGGGGAGGTACGAGCAGTACTTC; CDR3: CASSRQGRYEQYF
D: TRBD2; size: NA; J: TRBJ2-1; V: TRBV12-3/TRBV12-4; length: 13; DNA: TGTGCCAGCAGACTAAGCGGGGGCAATGAGCAGTTCTTC; CDR3: CASRLSGGNEQFF
D: TRBD2; size: NA; J: TRBJ2-1; V: TRBV4-2; length: 16; DNA: TGTGCCAGCAGCCAATCGGGACTAGCGGGAGCCAATGAGCAGTTCTTC; CDR3: CASSQSGLAGANEQFF
D: NA; size: NA; J: TRBJ1-1; V: TRBV9; length: 15; DNA: TGTGCCAGCAGCCCTCACGATCGGACACCCACTGAAGCTTTCTTT; CDR3: CASSPHDRTPTEAFF
D: TRBD1; size: few; J: TRBJ1-1; V: TRBV19; length: 13; DNA: TGTGCCAGTAGTAAGTCAGGGGGCACTGAAGCTTTCTTT; CDR3: CASSKSGGTEAFF
D: NA; size: NA; J: TRBJ1-2; V: TRBV13; length: 14; DNA: TGTGCCAGCAGCTTACGGGAGATGCTCTATGGCTACACCTTC; CDR3: CASSLREMLYGYTF
D: TRBD2; size: NA; J: TRBJ2-1; V: TRBV11-2; length: 17; DNA: TGTGCCAGCAGCTTGGACTATAGCGGGAGCTCCTACAATGAGCAGTTCTTC; CDR3: CASSLDYSGSSYNEQFF
D: TRBD1; size: NA; J: TRBJ1-1; V: TRBV7-2; length: 17; DNA: TGTGCCAGCAGCAGAAGACAGGGGACCACTTTTTACACTGAAGCTTTCTTT; CDR3: CASSRRQGTTFYTEAFF
D: NA; size: few; J: TRBJ2-3; V: TRBV7-8; length: 14; DNA: TGTGCCAGCAGCCGCCCGGAGGTTGTAGATACGCAGTATTTT; CDR3: CASSRPEVVDTQYF
D: TRBD1; size: few; J: TRBJ1-1; V: TRBV6-1; length: 18; DNA: TGTGCCAGCGATCAGGTGGGCAGGGGGACTTTGGGTCGAACTGAAGCTTTCTTT; CDR3: CASDQVGRGTLGRTEAFF
D: NA; size: NA; J: TRBJ1-1; V: TRBV20-1; length: 16; DNA: TGCAGTGCTAGAAATATAGCCCGTGCCCTGAACACTGAAGCTTTCTTT; CDR3: CSARNIARALNTEAFF
D: NA; size: NA; J: TRBJ1-1; V: TRBV19; length: 16; DNA: TGTGCCAGTCAAAGCCGGGGCTCCTTCTTGAACACTGAAGCTTTCTTT; CDR3: CASQSRGSFLNTEAFF
D: NA; size: NA; J: TRBJ1-2; V: TRBV29-1; length: 13; DNA: TGCAGCGTTGAATATGGTCCAAGCTATGGCTACACCTTC; CDR3: CSVEYGPSYGYTF
D: NA; size: NA; J: TRBJ1-2; V: TRBV7-2; length: 16; DNA: TGTGCCAGCAGCTTAGGAGGTATCGGATCCAACTATGGCTACACCTTC; CDR3: CASSLGGIGSNYGYTF
D: TRBD2; size: NA; J: TRBJ2-1; V: TRBV20-1; length: 15; DNA: TGCAGTGCTAGAGATGAGGCTAGCGGGAGGTATGAGCAGTTCTTC; CDR3: CSARDEASGRYEQFF
D: TRBD2; size: NA; J: TRBJ2-1; V: TRBV18; length: 21; DNA: TGTGCCAGCTCACCACCGGGCGGGAGGGCCGTTGTGTCCGGCTCCTACAATGAGCAGTTCTTC; CDR3: CASSPPGGRAVVSGSYNEQFF
D: NA; size: NA; J: TRBJ2-5; V: TRBV5-1; length: 14; DNA: TGCGCCAGCAGCTTGGACAGGACGTTGGGGACCCAGTACTTC; CDR3: CASSLDRTLGTQYF
D: NA; size: many; J: TRBJ2-1; V: TRBV20-1; length: 10; DNA: TGCAGTGCTAGAGACAATGAGCAGTTCTTC; CDR3: CSARDNEQFF
D: TRBD2; size: few; J: TRBJ2-7; V: TRBV7-2; length: 13; DNA: TGTGCCAGCAGCCAGCGGGAGTCCCACGAGCAGTACTTC; CDR3: CASSQRESHEQYF
D: NA; size: NA; J: TRBJ2-1; V: TRBV29-1; length: 13; DNA: TGCAGTGCCGGAGACAGCTCCTACAATGAGCAGTTCTTC; CDR3: CSAGDSSYNEQFF
D: NA; size: NA; J: TRBJ1-5; V: TRBV20-1; length: 13; DNA: TGCAGTGCTAGTCTCTTAATCAATCAGCCCCAGCATTTT; CDR3: CSASLLINQPQHF
D: NA; size: NA; J: TRBJ2-1; V: TRBV7-9; length: 17; DNA: TGTGCCAGCAGCTTAGTACCCCAGCGGAGCTCCTACAATGAGCAGTTCTTC; CDR3: CASSLVPQRSSYNEQFF
D: NA; size: NA; J: TRBJ1-1; V: TRBV12-3/TRBV12-4; length: 13; DNA: TGTGCCAGCAGTTTTAGCCGGGACACTGAAGCTTTCTTT; CDR3: CASSFSRDTEAFF
D: NA; size: NA; J: TRBJ1-2; V: TRBV20-1; length: 14; DNA: TGCAGTGCTCGCGGACAGTCCCTCCACTATGGCTACACCTTC; CDR3: CSARGQSLHYGYTF
D: TRBD2; size: few; J: TRBJ2-1; V: TRBV25-1; length: 16; DNA: TGTGCCAGCAGTGACCTAGCGGGAGTACTTGGGGATGAGCAGTTCTTC; CDR3: CASSDLAGVLGDEQFF
D: TRBD2; size: NA; J: TRBJ2-2; V: TRBV30; length: 18; DNA: TGTGCCTGGAGTGTACAGCGGACTAGCGGATTAAACACCGGGGAGCTGTTTTTT; CDR3: CAWSVQRTSGLNTGELFF
D: NA; size: NA; J: TRBJ2-3; V: TRBV6-6; length: 10; DNA: TGTGCCAGCAGTCGAATAGCGCAGTATTTT; CDR3: CASSRIAQYF
D: TRBD2; size: few; J: TRBJ2-3; V: TRBV20-1; length: 15; DNA: TGCAGTGCCCGACTAAGCGGGAGGTTGACAGATACGCAGTATTTT; CDR3: CSARLSGRLTDTQYF
D: NA; size: NA; J: TRBJ1-1; V: TRBV20-1; length: 15; DNA: TGCAGTGCTAGAGAGGTATTACAGGTCGATACTGAAGCTTTCTTT; CDR3: CSAREVLQVDTEAFF
D: NA; size: NA; J: TRBJ1-1; V: TRBV9; length: 16; DNA: TGTGCCAGCAGCGTAGCCCCGTCCAAGGGTCATACTGAAGCTTTCTTT; CDR3: CASSVAPSKGHTEAFF